A single sample gave rise to the 8 T cell receptor beta chains below, sequenced in a study of T cell repertoires in cytomegalovirus infection. Each CDR3 protein gets one entry after TCRdb re-called the reads with MiXCR. The sample contains around 750,000 distinct CDR3 sequences, 30% to 35% of which appear only once. No antigen is known for these receptors. The sample consisted of cultured CD8+ T cells from PBMCs, taken from culture after CMV antigen stimulation. The receptors derive from a human donor in good health (CMV status not recorded). Some clones in this sample may be carry-over from other donors' samples.

The J gene is TRBJ2-1, the V gene TRBV7-6; 9 positions agree with TRBD2. With 5 bases clipped from V and 4 bases from J, the junction kept 15 bases outside the gene matches. The V gene's germline CDR1 is SGHVS and CDR2 FNYEAQ. The CDR3 has 18 residues. The CDR3 region has the DNA TGTGCCAGCAGCCCCTTTGGCGGCGGGGGGGCAAGGTACAATGAGCAGTTCTTC. It encodes CASSPFGGGGARYNEQFF.

The chain carries TRBV6-5 and TRBJ1-3; D remains unclear. V was clipped by 5 bases and J by 0 bases, with 14 bases between them. Germline values: CDR1 MNHEY, CDR2 SVGAGI. The CDR3 runs to 16 residues. CDR3 DNA: TGTGCCAGCAGTAGGGCCCATATAGCCTCTGGAAACACCATATATTTT. Amino acid sequence: CASSRAHIASGNTIYF.

The chain carries TRBV7-4 and TRBJ2-5, with no clear D. Trimming took off 7 bases at V and 0 bases at J, with 9 bases between the two ends. Germline CDR1 is SGHVT and CDR2 is SQSDAQ. The CDR3 contains 13 residues. The CDR3 DNA is TGTGCCAGCAAGGGCAGGTACCAAGAGACCCAGTACTTC. It specifies CASKGRYQETQYF.

This clonotype was found a few times. The chain carries TRBV6-5 and TRBJ1-6, with 7 bases matching TRBD1. CDR3 length: 14 amino acids. Germline V CDR1 and CDR2: MNHEY, SVGAGI. The J segment lost 6 bases and the V segment lost 8 bases, leaving 7 bases of the junction unmatched. CDR3 loop: CASGLTGANSPLHF. The CDR3 DNA reads as TGTGCCAGCGGCCTCACAGGGGCTAATTCACCCCTCCACTTT.

The rearrangement uses TRBV2 and TRBJ2-2; D might be TRBD2 (6 bases). This CDR3 is built from 16 residues. V lost 2 bases to trimming and J lost 4 bases, with 14 bases between them. CDR1 is SNHLY and CDR2 is FYNNEI in the germline V gene. CDR3 nucleotides: TGTGCCAGCAGTGAACGGGCAGGGCGGGGCACCGGGGAGCTGTTTTTT. This codes for CASSERAGRGTGELFF.

V usage is TRBV27 and J usage is TRBJ1-1; D uncertain. The CDR3 runs to 17 residues. Germline V gene sequence: CDR1 MNHEY, CDR2 SMNVEV (reference sequence). With 5 bases removed from V and 0 bases from J, the gap between germline ends came to 19 bases. As DNA, the CDR3 is TGTGCCAGCAGTAACCTTGAAGGGCGGAGGATGAACACTGAAGCTTTCTTT. Protein sequence: CASSNLEGRRMNTEAFF.

This clonotype came up a few times. This chain links TRBV4-1 with TRBJ1-2; D is ambiguous. Germline loops: CDR1 MGHRA, CDR2 YSYEKL. The CDR3 loop spans 15 amino acids. The V end lost 0 bases, the J end lost 1 base, and 9 bases lay between the germline ends. The CDR3: CASSQDNKVNYGYTF. In DNA form, the CDR3 reads TGCGCCAGCAGCCAAGATAATAAGGTTAACTATGGCTACACCTTC.

This clonotype was seen many times. V is TRBV15 and J is TRBJ1-1; D remains ambiguous. This CDR3 comprises 15 residues. Trimming left V 0 bases short and J 2 bases short, with 10 bases between. Germline loops: CDR1 LNHNV, CDR2 YYDKDF (reference sequence). The CDR3 loop is CATSRDYSKNTEAFF. CDR3 sequence (DNA): TGTGCCACCAGCAGAGATTACTCAAAAAACACTGAAGCTTTCTTT.